The clone carrying this T cell receptor beta chain came up once. This specimen comes from a study of control samples from healthy donors and cancer patients. The table came from immunoSEQ multiplex PCR; TCRdb's copy has only in-frame clones and leaves some out. The sample shows about 92,000 clones, more than 75% of them seen only once. The source material was blood. The source is a woman aged 60-75 years in good health.

In nucleotides, the CDR3 is TGTGCCAGCAGCTTGGGTGGGGCGCAGTATTTT. Encoded protein: CASSLGGAQYF. The chain has TRBV5-6 and TRBJ2-3; D unresolved. Germline lookup yields CDR1 SGHDT and CDR2 YYEEEE. The CDR3 has 11 amino acids. V shed 0 bases and J shed 10 bases, with 6 bases lying between them.